This record looks at one T cell receptor (beta chain) sequence and its context. The PCR ran on 60 Vbeta and 13 Jbeta primers. Profiled with immunoSEQ multiplex PCR; TCRdb holds only in-frame clones, not every one. The sample lists fewer than 110,000 clones, under 80% occurring once. This specimen belongs to a study of cytomegalovirus exposure and HLA in healthy donors. CDR3 length equals 14 residues. V trimming: 0 bases; J trimming: 14 bases; junction bases outside the gene matches: 15. Germline-derived CDR1 and CDR2 are GTSNPN and SVGIG (reference sequence). Material: PBMCs. The chain recombines TRBV30 with TRBJ1-2; 7 bases fit TRBD1. The sequence was collected from a middle-aged woman in good health and CMV-seropositive. The DNA of the CDR3 is TGTGCCTGGAGTGTATCCAGACAGGGCATGCACAAGACCTTC. The encoded protein is CAWSVSRQGMHKTF.